These T cell receptor beta chains were read from a single sample in a study of cytomegalovirus exposure and HLA in healthy donors. Method: immunoSEQ multiplex PCR; TCRdb's copy keeps in-frame clones and lacks some. The table includes roughly 140,000 clones, around 85% detected once. Sequencing used PBMCs. The source is a female donor in good health and CMV-seronegative. Each CDR3 is given without its conserved first and last residue. Size is omitted from some rows. Given values are once, few, many or a class for expanded clones.

clone_size j_call v_call cdr3_aa
. TRBJ2-1 TRBV6-5 ATRQGDPSYNEQF
. TRBJ2-2 TRBV7-9 ASTLQRESGELF
. TRBJ2-7 TRBV29-1 SATRLAEQY
. TRBJ1-5 TRBV27 ASSEGTGVAQPQH
. TRBJ1-2 TRBV28 ASSGRRTYGYT
. TRBJ2-7 TRBV5-5 ASSLGTDEQY
. TRBJ1-2 TRBV5-1 ASSLEVAGIFT
. TRBJ2-2 TRBV4-2 ASSQEGGFNTGELF
. TRBJ2-3 TRBV5-4 ASSLGAERATDTQY
once TRBJ1-5 TRBV30 AWSQNGNSNQPQH
once TRBJ2-7 TRBV13 ASSRTAGSSYEQY
. TRBJ2-1 TRBV12-5 AVVPGTSGTSYNEQF
once TRBJ2-1 TRBV29-1 SVVSAGGLGSDEQF
. TRBJ1-1 TRBV5-1 ASSWALGAEAF
. TRBJ2-2 TRBV29-1 SVEGGTGNTGELF
. TRBJ2-7 TRBV6-5 ASSYPSGATYEQY
few TRBJ1-4 TRBV4-2 ASRGSSTGGGEKLF
few TRBJ1-1 TRBV5-6 ASSSVARDEAF
once TRBJ1-6 TRBV2 ASSVGISPLH
. TRBJ2-7 TRBV9 ASSGRDSSYEQY
. TRBJ1-5 TRBV27 ASSLGAGYQPQH
. TRBJ1-4 TRBV9 ASSALEREEKLF
. TRBJ2-2 TRBV7-9 ASSGHGTGTSGELF
once TRBJ2-5 TRBV7-8 ASSVADQETQY
. TRBJ2-7 TRBV4-1 ASSPGLAGGSSYEQY
. TRBJ2-3 TRBV6-6 ASSSADTQY
. TRBJ2-7 TRBV27 ASSFPGTGTYEQY
. TRBJ2-1 TRBV13 ASSLGVVSYNEQF
. TRBJ2-2 TRBV6-1 ASRLAGARGGELF
. TRBJ2-7 TRBV14 ASSQEEGGEQY
. TRBJ1-2 TRBV2 ASRSRDRSGYT
. TRBJ2-5 TRBV5-1 ASSLRASSQETQY
. TRBJ2-3 TRBV5-1 ASSFLQARDTQY
once TRBJ1-1 TRBV5-1 ASSLATGPTEAF
. TRBJ2-7 TRBV28 ASSRPGGGSYEQY
. TRBJ2-1 TRBV6-1 ASSAVNEQF
. TRBJ2-7 TRBV6-1 ASSERYRGYSYEQY
few TRBJ2-1 TRBV10-3 AISVGVEDEQF
. TRBJ1-1 TRBV27 ASSLQGGSEAF
. TRBJ1-5 TRBV2 ASTTGSSNQPQH
. TRBJ1-1 TRBV7-6 ASSPWGDTEAF
. TRBJ2-3 TRBV6-1 ASSVEGLAGFRTDTQY
. TRBJ1-5 TRBV19 ASSMGQNNQPQH
. TRBJ2-7 TRBV10-3 AARQGTYEQY